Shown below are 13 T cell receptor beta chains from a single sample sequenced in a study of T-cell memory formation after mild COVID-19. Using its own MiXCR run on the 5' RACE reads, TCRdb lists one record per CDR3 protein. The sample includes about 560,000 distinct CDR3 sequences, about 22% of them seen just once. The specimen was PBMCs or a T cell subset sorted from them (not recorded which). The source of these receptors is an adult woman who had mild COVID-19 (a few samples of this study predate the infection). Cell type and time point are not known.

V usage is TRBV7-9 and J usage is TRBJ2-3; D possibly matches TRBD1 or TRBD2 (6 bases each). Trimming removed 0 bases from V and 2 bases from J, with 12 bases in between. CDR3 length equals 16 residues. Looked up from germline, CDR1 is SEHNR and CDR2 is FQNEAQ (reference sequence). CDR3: CASSLAGRGHTDTQYF. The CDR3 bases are TGTGCCAGCAGCTTAGCAGGCCGGGGGCACACAGATACGCAGTATTTT.

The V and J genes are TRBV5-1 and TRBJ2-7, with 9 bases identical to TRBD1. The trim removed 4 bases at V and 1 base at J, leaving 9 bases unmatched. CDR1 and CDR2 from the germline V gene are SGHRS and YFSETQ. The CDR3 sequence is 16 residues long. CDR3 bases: TGCGCCAGCAGCGAGGGGACAGGGCCCCCATCCTACGAGCAGTACTTC. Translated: CASSEGTGPPSYEQYF.

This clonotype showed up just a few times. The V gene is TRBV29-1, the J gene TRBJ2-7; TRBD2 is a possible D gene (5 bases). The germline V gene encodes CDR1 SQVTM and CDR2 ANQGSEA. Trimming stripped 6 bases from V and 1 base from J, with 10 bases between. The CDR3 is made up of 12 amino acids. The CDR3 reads CSVIGESYEQYF. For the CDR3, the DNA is TGCAGCGTGATCGGGGAATCCTACGAGCAGTACTTC.

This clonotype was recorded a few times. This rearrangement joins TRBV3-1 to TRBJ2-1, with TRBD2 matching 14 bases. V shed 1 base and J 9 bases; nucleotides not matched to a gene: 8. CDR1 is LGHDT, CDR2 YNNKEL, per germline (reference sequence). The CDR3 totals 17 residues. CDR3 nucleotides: TGTGCCAGCAGCCAAGGAAAGGGACTAGCGGGAGAGGGTGAGCAGTTCTTC. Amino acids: CASSQGKGLAGEGEQFF.

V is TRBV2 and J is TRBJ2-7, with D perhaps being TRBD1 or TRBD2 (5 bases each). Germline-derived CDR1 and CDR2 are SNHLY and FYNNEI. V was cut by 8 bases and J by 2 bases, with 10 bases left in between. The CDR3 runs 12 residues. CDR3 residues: CASDRDPYEQYF. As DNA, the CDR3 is TGTGCCAGCGACCGGGACCCCTACGAGCAGTACTTC.

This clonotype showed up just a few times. The CDR3 sequence: CASSFPASGGTDTQYF. The CDR3 DNA follows: TGCGCCAGCAGCTTCCCTGCTAGCGGGGGGACAGATACGCAGTATTTT. The chain joins TRBV5-1 to TRBJ2-3; 11 bases agree with TRBD2. The CDR3 contains 16 residues. V gave up 2 bases and J gave up 3 bases; unmatched junction bases: 5. Germline loops: CDR1 SGHRS, CDR2 YFSETQ.

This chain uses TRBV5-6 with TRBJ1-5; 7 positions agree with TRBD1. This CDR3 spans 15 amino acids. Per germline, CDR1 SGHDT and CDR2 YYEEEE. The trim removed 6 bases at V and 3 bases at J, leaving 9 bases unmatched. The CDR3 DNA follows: TGTGCCAGCACCCAGGGACAGCTATCCAATCAGCCCCAGCATTTT. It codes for CASTQGQLSNQPQHF.

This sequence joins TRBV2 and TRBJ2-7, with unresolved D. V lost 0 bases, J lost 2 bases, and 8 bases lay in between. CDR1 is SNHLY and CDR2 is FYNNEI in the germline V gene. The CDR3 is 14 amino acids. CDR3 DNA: TGTGCCAGCAGTGAAGCGCCCCGGGCCTACGAGCAGTACTTC. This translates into CASSEAPRAYEQYF.

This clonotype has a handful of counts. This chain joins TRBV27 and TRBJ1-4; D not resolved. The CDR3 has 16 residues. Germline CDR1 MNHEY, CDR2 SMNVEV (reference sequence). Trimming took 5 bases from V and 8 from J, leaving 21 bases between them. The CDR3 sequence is CASSLSVLRSREKLFF. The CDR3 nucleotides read TGTGCCAGCAGTCTCTCCGTATTGCGCTCGAGGGAAAAACTGTTTTTT.

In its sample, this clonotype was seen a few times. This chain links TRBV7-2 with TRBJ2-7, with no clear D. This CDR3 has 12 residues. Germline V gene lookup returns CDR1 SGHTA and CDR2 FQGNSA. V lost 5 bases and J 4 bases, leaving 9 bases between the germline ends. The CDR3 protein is CASSPQEYEQYF. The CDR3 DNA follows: TGTGCCAGCAGCCCTCAGGAGTACGAGCAGTACTTC.

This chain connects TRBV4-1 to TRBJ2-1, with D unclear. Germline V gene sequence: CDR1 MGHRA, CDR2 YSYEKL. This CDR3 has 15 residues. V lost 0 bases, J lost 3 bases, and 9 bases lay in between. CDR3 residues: CASSQEPGHYNEQFF. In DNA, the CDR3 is TGCGCCAGCAGCCAAGAACCCGGTCACTACAATGAGCAGTTCTTC.

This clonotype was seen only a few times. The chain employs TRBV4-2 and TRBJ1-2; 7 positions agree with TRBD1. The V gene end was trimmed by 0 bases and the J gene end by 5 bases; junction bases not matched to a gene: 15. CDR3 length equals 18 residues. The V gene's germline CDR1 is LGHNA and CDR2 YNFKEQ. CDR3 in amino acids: CASSQERDRERIGYGYTF. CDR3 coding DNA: TGTGCCAGCAGCCAAGAAAGAGACAGGGAACGTATTGGGTATGGCTACACCTTC.

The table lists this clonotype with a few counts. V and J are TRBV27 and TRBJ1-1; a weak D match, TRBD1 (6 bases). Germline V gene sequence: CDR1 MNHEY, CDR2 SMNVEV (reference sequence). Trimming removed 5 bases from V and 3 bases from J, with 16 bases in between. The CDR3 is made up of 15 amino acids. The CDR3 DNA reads TGTGCCAGCAGTATCAGGGGAGGCAAGGACACTGAAGCTTTCTTT. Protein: CASSIRGGKDTEAFF.